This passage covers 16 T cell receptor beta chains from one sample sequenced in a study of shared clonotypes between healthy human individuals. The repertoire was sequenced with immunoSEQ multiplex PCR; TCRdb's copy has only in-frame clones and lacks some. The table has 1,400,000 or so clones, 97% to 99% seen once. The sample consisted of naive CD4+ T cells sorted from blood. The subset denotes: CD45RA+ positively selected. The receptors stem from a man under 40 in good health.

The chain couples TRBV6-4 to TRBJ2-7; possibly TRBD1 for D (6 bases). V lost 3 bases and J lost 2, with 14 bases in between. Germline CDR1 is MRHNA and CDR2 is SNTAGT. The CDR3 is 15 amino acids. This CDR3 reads CASSEAAGATYEQYF. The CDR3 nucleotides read TGTGCCAGCAGTGAGGCGGCAGGGGCGACCTACGAGCAGTACTTC.

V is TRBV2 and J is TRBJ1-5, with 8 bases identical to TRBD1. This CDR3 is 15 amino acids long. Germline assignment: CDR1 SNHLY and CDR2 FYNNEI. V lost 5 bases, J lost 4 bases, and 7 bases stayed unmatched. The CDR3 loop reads CASSFDRGSNQPQHF. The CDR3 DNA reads TGTGCCAGCAGTTTTGACAGGGGAAGTAATCAGCCCCAGCATTTT. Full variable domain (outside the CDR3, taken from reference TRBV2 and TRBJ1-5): EPEVTQTPSHQVTQMGQEVILRCVPISNHLYFYWYRQILGQKVEFLVSFYNNEISEKSEIFDDQFSVERPDGSNFTLKIRSTKLEDSAMYFCASSFDRGSNQPQHFGDGTRLSIL.

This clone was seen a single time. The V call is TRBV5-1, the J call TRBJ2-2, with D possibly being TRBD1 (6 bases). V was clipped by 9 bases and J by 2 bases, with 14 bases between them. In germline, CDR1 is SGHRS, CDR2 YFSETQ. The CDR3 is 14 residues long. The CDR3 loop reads CATARDTNTGELFF. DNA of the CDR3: TGCGCCACAGCTAGGGACACCAACACCGGGGAGCTGTTTTTT.

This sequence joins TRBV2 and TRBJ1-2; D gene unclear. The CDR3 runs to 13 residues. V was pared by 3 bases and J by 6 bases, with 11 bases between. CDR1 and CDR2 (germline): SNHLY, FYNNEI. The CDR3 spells CASSDETADGYTF. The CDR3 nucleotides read TGTGCCAGCAGTGACGAGACGGCGGATGGCTACACCTTC.

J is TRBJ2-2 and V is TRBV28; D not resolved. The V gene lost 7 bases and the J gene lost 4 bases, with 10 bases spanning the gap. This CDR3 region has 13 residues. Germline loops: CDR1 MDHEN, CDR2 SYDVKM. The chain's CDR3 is CASTASSTGELFF. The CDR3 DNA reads TGTGCCAGCACAGCATCTTCCACCGGGGAGCTGTTTTTT. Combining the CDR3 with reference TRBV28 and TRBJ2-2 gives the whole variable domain DVKVTQSSRYLVKRTGEKVFLECVQDMDHENMFWYRQDPGLGLRLIYFSYDVKMKEKGDIPEGYSVSREKKERFSLILESASTNQTSMYLCASTASSTGELFFGEGSRLTVL.

The CDR3 loop is CRADPNEQFF. The DNA of the CDR3 is TGCAGGGCTGACCCAAATGAGCAGTTCTTC. The chain carries TRBV20-1 and TRBJ2-1; the D is unclear. Germline V lookup: CDR1 DFQATT, CDR2 SNEGSKA (reference sequence). The CDR3 is made up of 10 amino acids.

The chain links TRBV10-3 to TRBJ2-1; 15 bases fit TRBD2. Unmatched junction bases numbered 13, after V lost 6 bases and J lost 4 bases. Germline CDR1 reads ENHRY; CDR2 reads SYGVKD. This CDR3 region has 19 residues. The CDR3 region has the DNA TGTGCCATCAGACCTACCGGACTAGCGGGAGGGCGGGGGTACAATGAGCAGTTCTTC. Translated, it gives CAIRPTGLAGGRGYNEQFF.

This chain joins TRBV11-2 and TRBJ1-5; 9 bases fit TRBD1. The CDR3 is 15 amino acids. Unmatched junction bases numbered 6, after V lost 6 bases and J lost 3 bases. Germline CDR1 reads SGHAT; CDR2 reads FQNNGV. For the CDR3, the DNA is TGTGCCAGCAGTTCGAGGACAGGGGTCAATCAGCCCCAGCATTTT. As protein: CASSSRTGVNQPQHF.

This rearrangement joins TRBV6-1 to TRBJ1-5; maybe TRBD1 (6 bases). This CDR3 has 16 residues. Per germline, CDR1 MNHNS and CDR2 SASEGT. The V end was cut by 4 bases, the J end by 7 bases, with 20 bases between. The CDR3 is CASSGSWGGPIQPQHF. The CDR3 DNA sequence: TGTGCCAGCAGTGGCTCTTGGGGGGGCCCCATCCAGCCCCAGCATTTT.

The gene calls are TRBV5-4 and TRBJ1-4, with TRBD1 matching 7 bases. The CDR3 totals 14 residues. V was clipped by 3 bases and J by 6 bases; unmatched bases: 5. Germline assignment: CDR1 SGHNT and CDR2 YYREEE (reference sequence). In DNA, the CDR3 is TGTGCCAGCAGCTCCCGGGACAGAGATGAAAAACTGTTTTTT. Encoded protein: CASSSRDRDEKLFF.

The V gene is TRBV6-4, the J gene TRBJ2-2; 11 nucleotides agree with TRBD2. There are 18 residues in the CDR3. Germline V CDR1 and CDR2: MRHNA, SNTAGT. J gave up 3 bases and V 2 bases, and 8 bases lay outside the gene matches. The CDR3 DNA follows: TGTGCCAGCAGTGACGCACCGATACTAGCGGGGGACACCGGGGAGCTGTTTTTT. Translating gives CASSDAPILAGDTGELFF.

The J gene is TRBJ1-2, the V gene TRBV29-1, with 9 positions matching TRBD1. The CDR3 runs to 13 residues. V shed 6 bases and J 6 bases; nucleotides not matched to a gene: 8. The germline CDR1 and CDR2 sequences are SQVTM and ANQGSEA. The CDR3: CSVVGTGSDGYTF. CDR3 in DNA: TGCAGCGTGGTCGGGACAGGGTCCGATGGCTACACCTTC.

CDR3 DNA sequence: TGTGCCAGCAGAACCGGGACAGGGGAGCAGTACTTC. Protein sequence: CASRTGTGEQYF. This chain uses TRBV27 with TRBJ2-7; 9 positions agree with TRBD1. The trim removed 6 bases at V and 7 bases at J, leaving 4 bases unmatched. Germline V gene lookup returns CDR1 MNHEY and CDR2 SMNVEV (reference sequence). The CDR3 has 12 residues.

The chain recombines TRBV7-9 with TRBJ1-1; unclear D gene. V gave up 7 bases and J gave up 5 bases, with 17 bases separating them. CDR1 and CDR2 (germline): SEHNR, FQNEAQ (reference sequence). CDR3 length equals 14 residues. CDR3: CASKLGSGSTEAFF. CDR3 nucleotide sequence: TGTGCCAGCAAGCTGGGATCGGGGAGTACTGAAGCTTTCTTT.

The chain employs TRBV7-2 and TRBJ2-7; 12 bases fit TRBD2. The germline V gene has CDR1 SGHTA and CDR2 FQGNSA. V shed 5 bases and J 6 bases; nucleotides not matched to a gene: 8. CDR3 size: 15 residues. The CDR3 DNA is TGTGCCAGCAGCGGAGGACTAGCGGGAATAGGCGAGCAGTACTTC. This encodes CASSGGLAGIGEQYF.

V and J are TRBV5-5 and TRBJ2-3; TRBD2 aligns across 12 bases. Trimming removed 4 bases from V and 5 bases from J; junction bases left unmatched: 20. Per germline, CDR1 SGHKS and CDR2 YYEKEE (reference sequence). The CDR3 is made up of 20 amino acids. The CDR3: CASSLGPSGRVKGSQDTQYF. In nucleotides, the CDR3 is TGTGCCAGCAGCCTTGGGCCTAGCGGGAGGGTAAAGGGCTCACAAGATACGCAGTATTTT.